The rows below give T cell receptor beta chains drawn from one sample of a study of blood T cell repertoires in COVID-19. Using immunoSEQ multiplex PCR, the repertoire was profiled, and TCRdb retains in-frame clones only, with some absent. The table has over 150,000 clones, 85% to 95% seen once; the top ten hold about 0.76%. The sequenced sample was peripheral blood. These receptor sequences come from a man younger than 45 with COVID-19, enrolled during active disease. Both conserved end residues are part of each CDR3. D genes are given only for firm matches. Where a row states a size, it is once, few, many or the class of an expanded clone; other rows omit it.

j_call: TRBJ1-1
clone_size: -
v_call: TRBV5-1
cdr3_length: 14
d_call: -
cdr3_nt: TGCGCCAGCAGCTTCGACCGGGAGGGGACTGAAGCTTTCTTT
cdr3_aa: CASSFDREGTEAFF

j_call: TRBJ1-4
clone_size: once
v_call: TRBV7-6
cdr3_length: 15
d_call: -
cdr3_nt: TGTGCCAGCAGCTTAGCCGGGACAACTAATGAAAAACTGTTTTTT
cdr3_aa: CASSLAGTTNEKLFF

j_call: TRBJ2-2
clone_size: -
v_call: TRBV2
cdr3_length: 14
d_call: TRBD2
cdr3_nt: TGTGCCAGCAGTGTTCTAGCGGGGGTCGGGGAGCTGTTTTTT
cdr3_aa: CASSVLAGVGELFF

j_call: TRBJ1-4
clone_size: once
v_call: TRBV9
cdr3_length: 13
d_call: -
cdr3_nt: TGTGCCAGCAGCGATCCGGTAGATGAAAAACTGTTTTTT
cdr3_aa: CASSDPVDEKLFF

j_call: TRBJ2-7
clone_size: -
v_call: TRBV6-5
cdr3_length: 14
d_call: -
cdr3_nt: TGTGCCAGCACCCCCCAACGGTTCGCCTACGAGCAGTACTTC
cdr3_aa: CASTPQRFAYEQYF

j_call: TRBJ1-1
clone_size: -
v_call: TRBV2
cdr3_length: 12
d_call: -
cdr3_nt: TGTGCCAGCAATAGGGGTTGGACTGAAGCTTTCTTT
cdr3_aa: CASNRGWTEAFF

j_call: TRBJ2-4
clone_size: -
v_call: TRBV5-1
cdr3_length: 14
d_call: -
cdr3_nt: TGCGCCAGCAGCCCACAGGGTACCGAAAACATTCAGTACTTC
cdr3_aa: CASSPQGTENIQYF

j_call: TRBJ2-5
clone_size: -
v_call: TRBV4-1
cdr3_length: 17
d_call: TRBD1
cdr3_nt: TGCGCCAGCAGCCAATCCCCCCTAACAGGGGTAGGGGAGACCCAGTACTTC
cdr3_aa: CASSQSPLTGVGETQYF

j_call: TRBJ1-2
clone_size: -
v_call: TRBV19
cdr3_length: 14
d_call: -
cdr3_nt: TGTGCCAGTACACCCCTTGGCAGGGAGGATGGCTACACCTTC
cdr3_aa: CASTPLGREDGYTF

j_call: TRBJ1-4
clone_size: once
v_call: TRBV10-2
cdr3_length: 15
d_call: -
cdr3_nt: TGCGCCAGCAGTGCTCGGGAAGGTGCTAATGAAAAACTGTTTTTT
cdr3_aa: CASSAREGANEKLFF

j_call: TRBJ1-1
clone_size: -
v_call: TRBV4-1
cdr3_length: 15
d_call: -
cdr3_nt: TGCGCCAGCAGCCAAGCCACCCACGAAGAGGCTGAAGCTTTCTTT
cdr3_aa: CASSQATHEEAEAFF

j_call: TRBJ1-2
clone_size: -
v_call: TRBV6-5
cdr3_length: 14
d_call: -
cdr3_nt: TGTGCCAGCAGCGGAACAGGGATTTTGGATGGCTACACCTTC
cdr3_aa: CASSGTGILDGYTF

j_call: TRBJ1-4
clone_size: -
v_call: TRBV7-9
cdr3_length: 17
d_call: TRBD1
cdr3_nt: TGTGCCAGCAGCCTCCCAATTATCGGGACAGGGGGAAAAAAACTGTTTTTT
cdr3_aa: CASSLPIIGTGGKKLFF

j_call: TRBJ2-7
clone_size: -
v_call: TRBV5-1
cdr3_length: 16
d_call: -
cdr3_nt: TGCGCCAGCAGCTCGCTAATCGGCCAGCGATCCTACGAGCAGTACTTC
cdr3_aa: CASSSLIGQRSYEQYF

j_call: TRBJ1-3
clone_size: -
v_call: TRBV7-2
cdr3_length: 14
d_call: TRBD1
cdr3_nt: TGTGCCAGCAGCTTAATTGGACAGTATGGGACAGGGAATTTT
cdr3_aa: CASSLIGQYGTGNF

j_call: TRBJ1-1
clone_size: -
v_call: TRBV6-5
cdr3_length: 13
d_call: -
cdr3_nt: TGTGCCAGCAGTTACGGGGGGGTTAGTGAAGCTTTCTTT
cdr3_aa: CASSYGGVSEAFF

j_call: TRBJ1-2
clone_size: once
v_call: TRBV7-3
cdr3_length: 13
d_call: TRBD1
cdr3_nt: TGTGCCAGCAGCATTCAGGGGGCGGGAGGCTACACCTTC
cdr3_aa: CASSIQGAGGYTF

j_call: TRBJ2-5
clone_size: -
v_call: TRBV24-1
cdr3_length: 14
d_call: TRBD2
cdr3_nt: TGTGCCACCAGTGACAGACTAGCGGGGGGGCCCCAGTACTTC
cdr3_aa: CATSDRLAGGPQYF

j_call: TRBJ1-4
clone_size: -
v_call: TRBV5-1
cdr3_length: 17
d_call: TRBD1
cdr3_nt: TGCGCCAGCAGCCCCGGACAGGGGGCTGAGGGTAATGAAAAACTGTTTTTT
cdr3_aa: CASSPGQGAEGNEKLFF

j_call: TRBJ2-2
clone_size: -
v_call: TRBV19
cdr3_length: 15
d_call: TRBD1
cdr3_nt: TGTGCCAGTAGTAGGCTCGACAGGGCGGACGGGGAGCTGTTTTTT
cdr3_aa: CASSRLDRADGELFF

j_call: TRBJ1-2
clone_size: -
v_call: TRBV12-3/TRBV12-4
cdr3_length: 13
d_call: TRBD1
cdr3_nt: TGTGCCAGCAGGGTTCAGGGGGCAAGGGGCTACACCTTC
cdr3_aa: CASRVQGARGYTF

j_call: TRBJ1-5
clone_size: -
v_call: TRBV19
cdr3_length: 14
d_call: -
cdr3_nt: TGTGCCAGTAGTACCGACAGAAGCAATCAGCCCCAGCATTTT
cdr3_aa: CASSTDRSNQPQHF

j_call: TRBJ1-6
clone_size: -
v_call: TRBV19
cdr3_length: 15
d_call: TRBD1
cdr3_nt: TGTGCCAGTAGTCTCCCGCAGGGGGTAGATTCACCCCTCCACTTT
cdr3_aa: CASSLPQGVDSPLHF

j_call: TRBJ2-7
clone_size: -
v_call: TRBV9
cdr3_length: 13
d_call: TRBD1
cdr3_nt: TGTGCCAGCACCCGGACAGGAACGGGAGAGCAGTACTTC
cdr3_aa: CASTRTGTGEQYF

j_call: TRBJ1-1
clone_size: once
v_call: TRBV28
cdr3_length: 11
d_call: -
cdr3_nt: TGTGCCAGCAGCCTACGGACTGAAGCTTTCTTT
cdr3_aa: CASSLRTEAFF

j_call: TRBJ1-6
clone_size: -
v_call: TRBV2
cdr3_length: 16
d_call: TRBD1
cdr3_nt: TGTGCCAGCAGTGAAGGGGTGGGAACAGGGGTTTCACCCCTCCACTTT
cdr3_aa: CASSEGVGTGVSPLHF

j_call: TRBJ1-2
clone_size: -
v_call: TRBV9
cdr3_length: 14
d_call: TRBD1
cdr3_nt: TGTGCCAGCAGCGATGACAGGGGGGTTGGTGGCTACACCTTC
cdr3_aa: CASSDDRGVGGYTF

j_call: TRBJ1-6
clone_size: -
v_call: TRBV6-5
cdr3_length: 16
d_call: -
cdr3_nt: TGTGCCAGCAGTTACTCCGACAGCCCTTTTAATTCACCCCTCCACTTT
cdr3_aa: CASSYSDSPFNSPLHF

j_call: TRBJ2-1
clone_size: -
v_call: TRBV6-5
cdr3_length: 14
d_call: -
cdr3_nt: TGTGCCAGCAGTTACACGCTTCGCCGGGGGGAGCAGTTCTTC
cdr3_aa: CASSYTLRRGEQFF

j_call: TRBJ1-6
clone_size: -
v_call: TRBV19
cdr3_length: 14
d_call: -
cdr3_nt: TGTGCCACTTGGGCCGGGGGGGGAAATTCACCCCTCCACTTT
cdr3_aa: CATWAGGGNSPLHF

j_call: TRBJ1-4
clone_size: -
v_call: TRBV11-2
cdr3_length: 14
d_call: -
cdr3_nt: TGTGCCAGCAGCTTACCAGGGTTTAATGAAAAACTGTTTTTT
cdr3_aa: CASSLPGFNEKLFF

j_call: TRBJ1-2
clone_size: -
v_call: TRBV20-1
cdr3_length: 15
d_call: TRBD1
cdr3_nt: TGCAGTGCTAGTTTAGGACAGGGGGCAAGGTATGGCTACACCTTC
cdr3_aa: CSASLGQGARYGYTF

j_call: TRBJ1-1
clone_size: once
v_call: TRBV6-5
cdr3_length: 14
d_call: -
cdr3_nt: TGTGCCAGCAGGGGCCGCGGGGGGAACACTGAAGCTTTCTTT
cdr3_aa: CASRGRGGNTEAFF

j_call: TRBJ1-5
clone_size: -
v_call: TRBV6-5
cdr3_length: 14
d_call: -
cdr3_nt: TGTGCCAGCAGTCTTCGCGGGGGCAATCAGCCCCAGCATTTT
cdr3_aa: CASSLRGGNQPQHF

j_call: TRBJ1-5
clone_size: -
v_call: TRBV5-1
cdr3_length: 16
d_call: TRBD1
cdr3_nt: TGCGCCAGCAGCTTAGACGGGACAGGGTATGATCAGCCCCAGCATTTT
cdr3_aa: CASSLDGTGYDQPQHF

j_call: TRBJ1-6
clone_size: once
v_call: TRBV3-1/TRBV3-2
cdr3_length: 14
d_call: TRBD1
cdr3_nt: TGTGCCAGCAGCCGGGACAGGATCTCTTCACCCCTCCACTTT
cdr3_aa: CASSRDRISSPLHF

j_call: TRBJ1-1
clone_size: -
v_call: TRBV5-4
cdr3_length: 13
d_call: TRBD1
cdr3_nt: TGTGCCAGCAGCTTGGGGGGGACAGGTGAAGCTTTCTTT
cdr3_aa: CASSLGGTGEAFF